This T cell receptor (beta chain) was captured in a study of blood T cell repertoires in COVID-19 (TCRdb year 2020). About the investigation overall: Collaborator samples came from the United States, Italy and Spain and covered acute and convalescent phases of COVID-19. HLA class I and class II types, where available, came from metadata supplied by the sample provider rather than from assay-based typing. The prospective study material was composed of cDNA or gDNA derived from T cells, B-cell-depleted T cells, or PBMCs. Subjects who had been exposed to COVID-19, were actively infected with it, or had recovered from it provided the deeply sampled blood TCRbeta repertoires that made up the dataset. Samples were obtained from the ongoing ImmuneRACE study (first 160 participants) and from 1,200 or so subjects provided by 6 global collaborators. A de-identified subject ID, COVID-19 status, age in years and sex were almost always included in the sample metadata. The repertoires were released in a freely available public database intended as a resource for research on the immune response to SARS-CoV-2. Results the study describes overall, beyond this receptor: The quantity of clinical and demographic metadata differed by source and by participant and was supplied without curation.

The germline V gene provides CDR1 SGHTA and CDR2 FQGNSA. V is reduced by 3 bases and J by 0 bases, leaving a spacing of 5 bases between them. Including the terminal cysteine and phenylalanine, the CDR3 comprises 13 residues. Only the CDR3 portion is preserved as DNA: 39 bases, with reading frame beginning at the first base. The collaborating institutions used their own protocols to collect whole blood in K2EDTA tubes. For TCRbeta analysis, collaborators shipped samples in one of three forms: frozen whole blood, isolated PBMCs, or DNA extracted from either of those sample types. TCRbeta CDR3 regions were amplified from genomic DNA using the immunoSEQ Assay, a bias-controlled multiplex PCR. As for the authors' bioinformatics: Within the assay, amplification of reference gene primers was used to estimate how many nucleated cells each sample contained. To quantify the absolute abundance of each unique TCRbeta CDR3 rearrangement, sequence reads were collapsed and filtered. For each sample, productive Simpson clonality was calculated as the square root of Simpson's diversity index across productive rearrangements. Here the immuneACCESS table is served through TCRdb, limited to in-frame sequences with V and J called. Missing clones are a known gap in these copies; in checked studies unresolved V genes cover under half, and the rest lacks a known reason. V and J calls and clone size are as listed in that table; D and trimming were resolved from the DNA. Present in this sample are tens of thousands of clones, 89% of which were seen just once. The leading ten clones occupy about 0.4% of the sample.

A remark on this clone: The antigen it recognizes is unknown. Within one base of it there is no much larger clone, and no base qualities were kept.

The receptor was derived from a human donor in a cohort sampled during active COVID-19. The chain links TRBV7-2 with TRBJ1-1, with no confident D gene call. Sequences were obtained from peripheral blood. The nucleotides are TGTGCCAGCAGCTTCCAGGTGAACACTGAAGCTTTCTTT. Its coded protein is CASSFQVNTEAFF.